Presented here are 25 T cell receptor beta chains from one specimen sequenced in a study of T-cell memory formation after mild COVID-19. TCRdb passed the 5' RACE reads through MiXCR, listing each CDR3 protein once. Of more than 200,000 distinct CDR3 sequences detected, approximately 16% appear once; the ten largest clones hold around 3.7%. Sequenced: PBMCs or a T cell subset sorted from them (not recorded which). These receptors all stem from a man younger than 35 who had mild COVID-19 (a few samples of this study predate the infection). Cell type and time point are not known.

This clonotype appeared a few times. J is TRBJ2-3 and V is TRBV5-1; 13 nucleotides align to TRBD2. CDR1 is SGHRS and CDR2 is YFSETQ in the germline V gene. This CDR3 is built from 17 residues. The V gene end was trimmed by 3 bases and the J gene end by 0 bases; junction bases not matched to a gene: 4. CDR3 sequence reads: CASSSGLAGTSTDTQYF. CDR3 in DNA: TGCGCCAGCAGCTCGGGACTAGCGGGGACTAGCACAGATACGCAGTATTTT.

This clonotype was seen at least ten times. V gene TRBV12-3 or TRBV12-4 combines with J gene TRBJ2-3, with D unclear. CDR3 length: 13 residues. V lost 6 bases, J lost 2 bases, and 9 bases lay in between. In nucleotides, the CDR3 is TGTGCCAGCAGCCTCAGACCCACAGATACGCAGTATTTT. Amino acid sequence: CASSLRPTDTQYF.

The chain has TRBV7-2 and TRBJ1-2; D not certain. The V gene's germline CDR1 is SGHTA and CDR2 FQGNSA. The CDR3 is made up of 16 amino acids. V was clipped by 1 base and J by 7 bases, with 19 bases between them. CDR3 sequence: CASSLVPSSGAFGYTF. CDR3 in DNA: TGTGCCAGCAGCTTAGTCCCCTCGAGCGGAGCTTTTGGCTACACCTTC.

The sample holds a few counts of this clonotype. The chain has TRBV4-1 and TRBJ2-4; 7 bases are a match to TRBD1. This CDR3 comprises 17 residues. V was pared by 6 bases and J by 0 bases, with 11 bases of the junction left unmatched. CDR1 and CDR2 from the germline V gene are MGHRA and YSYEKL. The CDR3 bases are TGCGCCAGCAGGAGGGGCTACGACAGGGAAGCCAAAAACATTCAGTACTTC. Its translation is CASRRGYDREAKNIQYF.

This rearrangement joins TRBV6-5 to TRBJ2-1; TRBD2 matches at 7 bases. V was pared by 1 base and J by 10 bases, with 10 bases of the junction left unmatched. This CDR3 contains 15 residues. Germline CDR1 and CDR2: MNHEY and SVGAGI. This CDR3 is CASSYFVGSGGEQFF. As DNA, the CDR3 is TGTGCCAGCAGTTACTTTGTAGGGTCGGGGGGAGAGCAGTTCTTC.

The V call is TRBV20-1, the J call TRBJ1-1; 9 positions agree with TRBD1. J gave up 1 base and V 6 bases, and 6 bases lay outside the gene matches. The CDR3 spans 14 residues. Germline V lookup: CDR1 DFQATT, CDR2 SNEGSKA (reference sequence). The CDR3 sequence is CSAPRQGGNTEAFF. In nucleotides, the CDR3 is TGCAGTGCCCCGAGACAGGGGGGGAACACTGAAGCTTTCTTT.

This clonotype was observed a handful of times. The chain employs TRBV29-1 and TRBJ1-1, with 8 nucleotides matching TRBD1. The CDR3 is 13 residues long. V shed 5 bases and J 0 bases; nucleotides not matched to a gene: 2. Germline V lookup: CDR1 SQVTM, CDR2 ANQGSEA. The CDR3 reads CSVLGQVNTEAFF. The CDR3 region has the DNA TGCAGCGTTTTGGGACAGGTGAACACTGAAGCTTTCTTT.

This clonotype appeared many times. The CDR3 spells CASSHRQGRGQETQYF. The CDR3 coding sequence is TGTGCCAGCAGTCACCGACAGGGTCGGGGACAAGAGACCCAGTACTTC. The chain combines TRBV28 with TRBJ2-5, with 7 bases fitting TRBD1. This CDR3 has 16 residues. Germline values: CDR1 MDHEN, CDR2 SYDVKM. With V trimmed by 5 bases and J by 2 bases, 11 bases remained unmatched.

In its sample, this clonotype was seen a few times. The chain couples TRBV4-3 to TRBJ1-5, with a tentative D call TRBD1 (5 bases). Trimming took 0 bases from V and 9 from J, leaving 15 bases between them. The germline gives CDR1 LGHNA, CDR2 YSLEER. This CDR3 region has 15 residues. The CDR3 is CASSQDRVRGGPQHF. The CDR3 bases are TGCGCCAGCAGCCAAGATCGAGTACGCGGGGGGCCCCAGCATTTT.

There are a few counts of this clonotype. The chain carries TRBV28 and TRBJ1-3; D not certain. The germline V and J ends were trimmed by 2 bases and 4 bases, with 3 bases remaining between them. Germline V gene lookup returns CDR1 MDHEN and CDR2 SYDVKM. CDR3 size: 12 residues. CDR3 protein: CASSLPGNTIYF. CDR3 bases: TGTGCCAGCAGTTTACCAGGAAACACCATATATTTT. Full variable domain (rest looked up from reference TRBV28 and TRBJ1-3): DVKVTQSSRYLVKRTGEKVFLECVQDMDHENMFWYRQDPGLGLRLIYFSYDVKMKEKGDIPEGYSVSREKKERFSLILESASTNQTSMYLCASSLPGNTIYFGEGSWLTVV.

This CDR3 reads CSAFVGTQETQYF. CDR3 nucleotides: TGCAGTGCCTTCGTAGGGACCCAAGAGACCCAGTACTTC. The chain carries TRBV20-1 and TRBJ2-5; the D call may be TRBD1 or TRBD2 (5 bases each). CDR3 size: 13 residues. The V gene's germline CDR1 is DFQATT and CDR2 SNEGSKA (reference sequence). Trimming left V 6 bases short and J 1 base short, with 12 bases between.

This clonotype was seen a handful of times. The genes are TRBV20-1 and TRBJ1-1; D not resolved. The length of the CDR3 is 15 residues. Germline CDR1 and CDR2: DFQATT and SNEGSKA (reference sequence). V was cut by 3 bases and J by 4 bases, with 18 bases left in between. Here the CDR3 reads CSARPRWQVFTEAFF. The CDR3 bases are TGCAGTGCTAGGCCCCGGTGGCAGGTTTTCACTGAAGCTTTCTTT.

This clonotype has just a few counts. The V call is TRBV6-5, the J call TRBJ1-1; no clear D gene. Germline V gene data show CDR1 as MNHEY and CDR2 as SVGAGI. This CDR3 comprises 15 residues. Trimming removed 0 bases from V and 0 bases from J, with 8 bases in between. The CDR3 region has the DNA TGTGCCAGCAGTTACTCCACAGAGATGAACACTGAAGCTTTCTTT. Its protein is CASSYSTEMNTEAFF.

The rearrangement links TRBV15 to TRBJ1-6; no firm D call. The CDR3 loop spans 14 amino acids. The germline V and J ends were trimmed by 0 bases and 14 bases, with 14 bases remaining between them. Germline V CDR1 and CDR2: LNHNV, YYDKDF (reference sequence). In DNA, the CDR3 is TGTGCCACCAGCAGAGAGTCCGGGTACGGGACCCTCCACTTT. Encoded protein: CATSRESGYGTLHF.

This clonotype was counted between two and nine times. This CDR3 is CASRLQGVGEKLFF. DNA for the CDR3: TGTGCCAGCAGGCTCCAGGGTGTTGGTGAAAAACTGTTTTTT. The genes are TRBV12-3 or TRBV12-4 and TRBJ1-4; perhaps TRBD1 as D (5 bases). The CDR3 covers 14 residues. The V gene lost 6 bases and the J gene lost 7 bases, with 15 bases spanning the gap.

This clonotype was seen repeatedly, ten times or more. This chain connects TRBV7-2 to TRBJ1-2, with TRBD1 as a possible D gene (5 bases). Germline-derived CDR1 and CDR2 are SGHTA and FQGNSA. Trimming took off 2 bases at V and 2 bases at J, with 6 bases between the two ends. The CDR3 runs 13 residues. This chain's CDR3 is CASSLRQNYGYTF. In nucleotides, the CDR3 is TGTGCCAGCAGCTTAAGACAGAACTATGGCTACACCTTC. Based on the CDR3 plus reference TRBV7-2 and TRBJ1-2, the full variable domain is GAGVSQSPSNKVTEKGKDVELRCDPISGHTALYWYRQSLGQGLEFLIYFQGNSAPDKSGLPSDRFSAERTGGSVSTLTIQRTQQEDSAVYLCASSLRQNYGYTFGSGTRLTVV.

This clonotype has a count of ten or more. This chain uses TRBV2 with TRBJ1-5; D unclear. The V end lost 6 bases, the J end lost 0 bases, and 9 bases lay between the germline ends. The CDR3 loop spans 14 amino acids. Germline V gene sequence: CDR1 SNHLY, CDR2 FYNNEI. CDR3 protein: CASRPGGSNQPQHF. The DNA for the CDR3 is TGTGCCAGCAGGCCCGGAGGTAGCAATCAGCCCCAGCATTTT.

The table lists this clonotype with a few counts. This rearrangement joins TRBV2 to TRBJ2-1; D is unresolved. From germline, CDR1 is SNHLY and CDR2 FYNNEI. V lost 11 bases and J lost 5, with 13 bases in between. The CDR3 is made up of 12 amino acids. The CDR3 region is CAGNPDHNEQFF. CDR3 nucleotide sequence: TGTGCCGGAAATCCGGACCACAATGAGCAGTTCTTC. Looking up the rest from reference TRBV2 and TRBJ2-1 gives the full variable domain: EPEVTQTPSHQVTQMGQEVILRCVPISNHLYFYWYRQILGQKVEFLVSFYNNEISEKSEIFDDQFSVERPDGSNFTLKIRSTKLEDSAMYFCAGNPDHNEQFFGPGTRLTVL.

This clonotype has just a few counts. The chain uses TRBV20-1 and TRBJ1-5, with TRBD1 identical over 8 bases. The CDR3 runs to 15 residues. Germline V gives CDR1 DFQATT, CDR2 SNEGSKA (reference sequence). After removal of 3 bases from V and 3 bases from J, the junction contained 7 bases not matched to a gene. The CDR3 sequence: CSARPTGVSNQPQHF. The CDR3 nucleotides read TGCAGTGCTAGGCCGACAGGGGTTTCCAATCAGCCCCAGCATTTT.

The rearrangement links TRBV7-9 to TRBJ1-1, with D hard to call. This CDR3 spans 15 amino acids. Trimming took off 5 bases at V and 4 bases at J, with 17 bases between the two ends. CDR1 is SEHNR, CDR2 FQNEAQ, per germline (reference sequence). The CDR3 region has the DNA TGTGCCAGCAGCCGACGCGTCTGGGAGATCACTGAAGCTTTCTTT. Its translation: CASSRRVWEITEAFF.

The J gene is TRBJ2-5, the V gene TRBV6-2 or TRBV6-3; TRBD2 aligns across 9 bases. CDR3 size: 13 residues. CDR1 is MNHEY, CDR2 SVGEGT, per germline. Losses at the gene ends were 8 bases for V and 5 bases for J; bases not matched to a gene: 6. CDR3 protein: CASRWTSAETQYF. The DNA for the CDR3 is TGTGCCAGCCGATGGACTAGCGCGGAGACCCAGTACTTC.

The DNA for the CDR3 is TGTGCCAGCAGCTTAGAAGTTAGCCTAACTAAAGCTTTCTTT. Protein: CASSLEVSLTKAFF. J is TRBJ1-1 and V is TRBV7-9; no definite D call. Germline CDR1 and CDR2: SEHNR and FQNEAQ (reference sequence). The CDR3 is 14 residues long. Trimming took off 1 base at V and 9 bases at J, with 15 bases between the two ends.

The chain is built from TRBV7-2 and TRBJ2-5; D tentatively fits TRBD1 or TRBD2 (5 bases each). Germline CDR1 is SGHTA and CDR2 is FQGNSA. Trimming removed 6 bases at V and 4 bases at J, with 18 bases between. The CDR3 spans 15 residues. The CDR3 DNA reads TGTGCCAGCAGTCCTCAAGTGAGGGGCCCAGAGACCCAGTACTTC. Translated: CASSPQVRGPETQYF.

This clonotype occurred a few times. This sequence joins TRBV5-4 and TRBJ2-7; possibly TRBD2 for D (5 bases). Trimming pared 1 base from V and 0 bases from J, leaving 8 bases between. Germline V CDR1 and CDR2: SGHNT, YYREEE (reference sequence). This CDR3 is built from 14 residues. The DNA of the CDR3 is TGTGCCAGCAGCTTGTCGGGGTCCTCCTACGAGCAGTACTTC. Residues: CASSLSGSSYEQYF.

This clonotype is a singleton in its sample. CDR3 coding DNA: TGTGCCAGCTCACCACTCCGGGAAGTGGGCACTGAAGCTTTCTTT. This translates into CASSPLREVGTEAFF. The chain carries TRBV18 and TRBJ1-1; D not certain. This CDR3 spans 15 amino acids. Per germline, CDR1 KGHSH and CDR2 LQKENI. Trimming stripped 1 base from V and 4 bases from J, with 13 bases between.